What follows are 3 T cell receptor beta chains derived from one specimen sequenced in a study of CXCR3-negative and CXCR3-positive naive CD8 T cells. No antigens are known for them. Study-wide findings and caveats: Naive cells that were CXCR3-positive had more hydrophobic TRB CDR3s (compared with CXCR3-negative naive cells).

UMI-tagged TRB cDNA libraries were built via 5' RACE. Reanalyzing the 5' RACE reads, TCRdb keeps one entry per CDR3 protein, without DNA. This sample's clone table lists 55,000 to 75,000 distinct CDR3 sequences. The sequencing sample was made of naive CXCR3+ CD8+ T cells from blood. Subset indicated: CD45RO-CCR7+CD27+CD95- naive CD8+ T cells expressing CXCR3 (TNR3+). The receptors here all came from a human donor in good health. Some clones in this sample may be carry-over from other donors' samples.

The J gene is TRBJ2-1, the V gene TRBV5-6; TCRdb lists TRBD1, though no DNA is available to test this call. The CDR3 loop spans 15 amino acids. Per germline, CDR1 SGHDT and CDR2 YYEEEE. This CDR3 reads CASSSTGVSYNEQFF.

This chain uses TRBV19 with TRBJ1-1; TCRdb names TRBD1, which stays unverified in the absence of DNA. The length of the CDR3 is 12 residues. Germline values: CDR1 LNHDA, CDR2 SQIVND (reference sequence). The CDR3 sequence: CASSSGVTEAFF. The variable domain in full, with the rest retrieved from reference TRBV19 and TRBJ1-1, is DGGITQSPKYLFRKEGQNVTLSCEQNLNHDAMYWYRQDPGQGLRLIYYSQIVNDFQKGDIAEGYSVSREKKESFPLTVTSAQKNPTAFYLCASSSGVTEAFFGQGTRLTVV.

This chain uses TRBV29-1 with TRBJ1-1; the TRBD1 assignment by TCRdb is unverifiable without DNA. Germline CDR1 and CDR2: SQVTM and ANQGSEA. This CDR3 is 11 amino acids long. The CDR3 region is CSVRQGGEAFF.